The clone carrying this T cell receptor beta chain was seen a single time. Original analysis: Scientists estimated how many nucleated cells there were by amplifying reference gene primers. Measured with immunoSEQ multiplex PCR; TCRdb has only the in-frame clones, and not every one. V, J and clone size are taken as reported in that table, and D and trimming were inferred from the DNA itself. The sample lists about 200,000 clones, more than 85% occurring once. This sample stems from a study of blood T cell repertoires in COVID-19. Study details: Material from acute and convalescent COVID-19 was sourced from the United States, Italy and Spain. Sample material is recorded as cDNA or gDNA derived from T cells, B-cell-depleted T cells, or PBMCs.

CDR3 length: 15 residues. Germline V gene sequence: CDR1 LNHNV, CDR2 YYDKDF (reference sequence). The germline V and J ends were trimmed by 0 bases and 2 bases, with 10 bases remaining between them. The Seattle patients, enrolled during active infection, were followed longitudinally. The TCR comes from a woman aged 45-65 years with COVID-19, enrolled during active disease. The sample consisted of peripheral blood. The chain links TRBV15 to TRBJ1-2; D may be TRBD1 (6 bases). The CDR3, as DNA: TGTGCCACCAGCAGAGATCCCGGACAGAACTATGGCTACACCTTC. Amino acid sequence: CATSRDPGQNYGYTF.